This entry lists 20 T cell receptor beta chains sequenced from one sample in a study of blood T cell repertoires in COVID-19. Assay used: immunoSEQ multiplex PCR; TCRdb lists only in-frame clones, some missing. The sample has approximately 96,000 clones; 90% to 95% are singletons. Material for sequencing was peripheral blood. All receptors come from a man aged 55 to 70 with acute or convalescent COVID-19.

The chain joins TRBV2 to TRBJ2-1; tentatively, D is TRBD2 (5 bases). This CDR3 region has 14 residues. Germline CDR1 reads SNHLY; CDR2 reads FYNNEI. V lost 7 bases, J lost 3 bases, and 13 bases lay in between. CDR3 amino acids: CASNRDGNYNEQFF. DNA of the CDR3: TGTGCCAGCAACCGAGACGGGAACTACAATGAGCAGTTCTTC.

The chain is built from TRBV11-2 and TRBJ2-1, with 7 bases aligning to TRBD2. V gave up 4 bases and J gave up 6 bases; unmatched junction bases: 9. This CDR3 contains 15 residues. CDR1 is SGHAT and CDR2 is FQNNGV in the germline V gene. This chain's CDR3 is CASSSGRGLSNEQFF. As DNA, the CDR3 is TGTGCCAGCAGCTCGGGCCGGGGACTATCCAATGAGCAGTTCTTC.

This clone is deemed medium-sized. J is TRBJ2-5 and V is TRBV4-1, with D maybe TRBD2 (5 bases). This CDR3 is built from 13 residues. Trimming stripped 1 base from V and 4 bases from J, with 7 bases between. The germline V gene encodes CDR1 MGHRA and CDR2 YSYEKL. As DNA, the CDR3 is TGCGCCAGCAGCCAAGGGGAGCGAGAGACCCAGTACTTC. It translates to CASSQGERETQYF.

The rearrangement links TRBV27 to TRBJ2-5, with 11 bases lining up with TRBD2. Germline V gives CDR1 MNHEY, CDR2 SMNVEV (reference sequence). The ends lost 4 bases at V and 5 bases at J; junction bases unmatched: 6. This CDR3 spans 15 amino acids. The CDR3 DNA is TGTGCCAGCAGTTCCACTAGCGGGAGTTGGGAGACCCAGTACTTC. Its protein product is CASSSTSGSWETQYF.

This rearrangement joins TRBV4-2 to TRBJ2-5; D is undetermined. The V and J ends lost 3 bases and 0 bases respectively, with 11 bases between them. Germline loops: CDR1 LGHNA, CDR2 YNFKEQ. CDR3 length equals 15 residues. CDR3 sequence reads: CASSQPEQYQETQYF. In DNA form, the CDR3 reads TGTGCCAGCAGCCAGCCGGAACAGTACCAAGAGACCCAGTACTTC.

J is TRBJ2-1 and V is TRBV3-1 (or the pseudogene TRBV3-2), with D perhaps TRBD2 (5 bases). The CDR3 consists of 14 residues. Germline-derived CDR1 and CDR2 are LGHDT and YNNKEL (reference sequence). V was pared by 4 bases and J by 5 bases, with 12 bases between. The CDR3 bases are TGTGCCAGCAGCCCCACCCTCGGGGACAATGAGCAGTTCTTC. Protein product: CASSPTLGDNEQFF.

This chain uses TRBV6-5 with TRBJ2-7, with 8 positions matching TRBD1. The length of the CDR3 is 14 residues. V lost 6 bases and J lost 3; bases outside the gene matches: 7. CDR1 is MNHEY, CDR2 SVGAGI, per germline. The CDR3 DNA reads TGTGCCAGCAGCGCCGGGACAGGTATCTACGAGCAGTACTTC. The encoded protein is CASSAGTGIYEQYF.

This chain uses TRBV6-2 or TRBV6-3 with TRBJ2-5; D remains unclear. V was clipped by 3 bases and J by 1 base, with 9 bases between them. Germline CDR1 and CDR2: MNHEY and SVGEGT. This CDR3 has 14 amino acids. CDR3 in amino acids: CASSYLSPQETQYF. CDR3 nucleotide sequence: TGTGCCAGCAGTTATTTGAGCCCCCAAGAGACCCAGTACTTC.

This sequence joins TRBV19 and TRBJ1-2; the match to TRBD1 covers 8 bases. Trimming removed 1 base from V and 5 bases from J; junction bases left unmatched: 3. The germline V gene encodes CDR1 LNHDA and CDR2 SQIVND (reference sequence). The CDR3 runs 14 residues. CDR3 loop: CASSIGTGRYGYTF. The CDR3, as DNA: TGTGCCAGTAGTATAGGGACAGGGCGATATGGCTACACCTTC. Full variable domain (remainder filled in from reference TRBV19 and TRBJ1-2): DGGITQSPKYLFRKEGQNVTLSCEQNLNHDAMYWYRQDPGQGLRLIYYSQIVNDFQKGDIAEGYSVSREKKESFPLTVTSAQKNPTAFYLCASSIGTGRYGYTFGSGTRLTVV.

CDR3 amino acids: CASSPTPGGTDYGYTF. The CDR3 DNA reads as TGTGCCAGCTCACCAACCCCAGGGGGGACAGACTATGGCTACACCTTC. The rearrangement joins TRBV18 to TRBJ1-2; 7 nucleotides align to TRBD1. Trimming removed 2 bases from V and 3 bases from J; junction bases left unmatched: 9. In germline, CDR1 is KGHSH, CDR2 LQKENI. The CDR3 sequence is 16 residues long. The entire variable domain, with the rest obtained from reference TRBV18 and TRBJ1-2, is as follows: NAGVMQNPRHLVRRRGQEARLRCSPMKGHSHVYWYRQLPEEGLKFMVYLQKENIIDESGMPKERFSAEFPKEGPSILRIQQVVRGDSAAYFCASSPTPGGTDYGYTFGSGTRLTVV.

The V call is TRBV14, the J call TRBJ2-1, with TRBD2 identical over 10 bases. The CDR3 has 15 residues. The germline gives CDR1 SGHDN, CDR2 FVKESK. V was clipped by 4 bases and J by 6 bases; unmatched bases: 6. CDR3 sequence (DNA): TGTGCCAGCAGCCGAGGACTAGCGGACAGCAATGAGCAGTTCTTC. This translates into CASSRGLADSNEQFF. The whole variable domain, filled in from reference TRBV14 and TRBJ2-1, reads EAGVTQFPSHSVIEKGQTVTLRCDPISGHDNLYWYRRVMGKEIKFLLHFVKESKQDESGMPNNRFLAERTGGTYSTLKVQPAELEDSGVYFCASSRGLADSNEQFFGPGTRLTVL.

The table lists this clone with a count of one. V usage is TRBV6-5 and J usage is TRBJ2-1, with 9 bases fitting TRBD1. The CDR3 is 15 residues long. The J segment lost 6 bases and the V segment lost 2 bases, leaving 5 bases of the junction unmatched. CDR1 is MNHEY, CDR2 SVGAGI, per germline. The CDR3 spells CASSYQLTGGNEQFF. The CDR3 DNA sequence: TGTGCCAGCAGTTACCAGCTGACAGGGGGCAATGAGCAGTTCTTC.

The chain combines TRBV11-3 with TRBJ2-1, with TRBD1 matching 11 bases. CDR3 length equals 16 residues. V lost 4 bases to trimming and J lost 9 bases; unmatched junction nucleotides: 11. The germline gives CDR1 SGHNT, CDR2 YENEEA. CDR3 in amino acids: CASSSRGTGGISEQFF. CDR3 DNA: TGTGCCAGCAGCTCCCGTGGGACAGGGGGAATTAGTGAGCAGTTCTTC.

This chain joins TRBV7-9 and TRBJ1-5; D perhaps matches TRBD1 (6 bases). CDR1 SEHNR and CDR2 FQNEAQ come from the germline V gene (reference sequence). The CDR3 extends over 16 amino acids. Trimming shortened V by 2 bases and J by 6 bases, and 17 bases separated the two germline ends. The chain's CDR3 is CASSLTPYRVGQPQHF. The CDR3 DNA reads as TGTGCCAGCAGCTTAACCCCTTACAGGGTCGGTCAGCCCCAGCATTTT.

The chain employs TRBV4-3 and TRBJ2-2; D not certain. Germline V gene lookup returns CDR1 LGHNA and CDR2 YSLEER. CDR3 size: 14 residues. The V end was cut by 0 bases, the J end by 7 bases, with 9 bases between. CDR3 bases: TGCGCCAGCAGCCAAGAAGGTTCAGGCGGGGAGCTGTTTTTT. It is translated as CASSQEGSGGELFF.

CDR3 in amino acids: CASSWQGASYEQYF. The CDR3 nucleotides are TGTGCCAGCAGTTGGCAGGGGGCCTCCTACGAGCAGTACTTC. The J gene is TRBJ2-7, the V gene TRBV6-2 or TRBV6-3, with 8 bases lining up with TRBD1. Trimming took 4 bases from V and 0 from J; bases not matched to a gene: 2. Germline V CDR1 and CDR2: MNHEY, SVGEGT. The length of the CDR3 is 14 residues.

This clone has a single count. V is TRBV29-1 and J is TRBJ2-3; possibly TRBD1 for D (6 bases). The CDR3 covers 12 residues. V lost 3 bases and J 6 bases, leaving 10 bases between the germline ends. The V gene's germline CDR1 is SQVTM and CDR2 ANQGSEA. CDR3 in DNA: TGCAGCGTTGACAGGGGTACCGATACGCAGTATTTT. This codes for CSVDRGTDTQYF.

The V and J genes are TRBV13 and TRBJ1-2; D unresolved. Trimming removed 7 bases from V and 6 bases from J, with 21 bases in between. CDR3 length: 15 amino acids. The germline CDR1 and CDR2 sequences are PRHDT and FYEKMQ (reference sequence). The CDR3 reads CASNGGKVGLDGYTF. The DNA of the CDR3 is TGTGCCAGCAACGGAGGGAAAGTAGGGTTAGATGGCTACACCTTC.

The chain uses TRBV19 and TRBJ1-6, with unresolved D. The germline CDR1 and CDR2 sequences are LNHDA and SQIVND (reference sequence). V lost 5 bases and J lost 8, with 16 bases in between. This CDR3 region has 15 residues. CDR3 nucleotides: TGTGCCAGTAGTGTACTACCGCGCCTAGATTCACCCCTCCACTTT. It codes for CASSVLPRLDSPLHF.

The chain carries TRBV24-1 and TRBJ2-1, with D tentatively TRBD2 (5 bases). CDR3 length: 15 residues. Trimming took 3 bases from V and 4 from J, leaving 12 bases between them. The V gene's germline CDR1 is KGHDR and CDR2 SFDVKD. This chain's CDR3 is CATSDGGRGYNEQFF. The CDR3 DNA is TGTGCCACCAGTGATGGTGGGAGAGGATACAATGAGCAGTTCTTC.